Presented here are 23 T cell receptor beta chains from one specimen sequenced in a study of T cells expressing NK-cell markers. TCRdb re-called the 5' RACE reads and shows each CDR3 protein once, DNA omitted. The listing records 200,000 to 300,000 distinct CDR3 sequences. The sequencing sample was made of blood T cells: a sorted CD56 or NKG2C T cell subset, CD4+ or CD8+ T cells, or bulk PBMC T cells (not recorded which). These receptors all come from a woman between 18 and 70 years old in good health.

The chain recombines TRBV15 with TRBJ1-1. Germline V gives CDR1 LNHNV, CDR2 YYDKDF (reference sequence). The CDR3 has 13 residues. CDR3 region: CATTRHLNTEAFF.

J is TRBJ2-4 and V is TRBV6-1. The CDR3 runs to 12 residues. CDR1 and CDR2 (germline): MNHNS, SASEGT. The CDR3 region is CASRGFLNIQYF.

This sequence joins TRBV12-3 or TRBV12-4 and TRBJ2-3; TCRdb's assignment of TRBD1 cannot be checked, as there is no DNA. The CDR3 runs to 15 residues. Here the CDR3 reads CASSLLRVPTDTQYF.

The chain links TRBV12-3 or TRBV12-4 to TRBJ1-6; TCRdb calls TRBD1, which cannot be checked without DNA. CDR3 length: 14 amino acids. CDR3: CASSFGRGNSPLHF.

The CDR3 loop reads CASRNREVKNIQYF. V is TRBV12-3 or TRBV12-4 and J is TRBJ2-4; TCRdb returns TRBD1, unconfirmable since there is no DNA. The CDR3 loop spans 14 amino acids.

The CDR3 loop is CASSESRGDTQYF. The chain recombines TRBV7-2 with TRBJ2-3. CDR3 length: 13 amino acids. The germline V gene encodes CDR1 SGHTA and CDR2 FQGNSA. The whole variable domain, remainder taken from reference TRBV7-2 and TRBJ2-3, is GAGVSQSPSNKVTEKGKDVELRCDPISGHTALYWYRQSLGQGLEFLIYFQGNSAPDKSGLPSDRFSAERTGGSVSTLTIQRTQQEDSAVYLCASSESRGDTQYFGPGTRLTVL.

The rearrangement uses TRBV20-1 and TRBJ2-2; TCRdb's D gene call, TRBD2, goes unchecked for lack of DNA. This CDR3 region has 12 residues. Germline V gene data show CDR1 as DFQATT and CDR2 as SNEGSKA (reference sequence). The CDR3 is CSAREVAGELFF.

V gene TRBV5-1 combines with J gene TRBJ1-5; TCRdb's assignment of TRBD1 cannot be checked, as there is no DNA. Germline CDR1 reads SGHRS; CDR2 reads YFSETQ. The CDR3 is 16 amino acids. CDR3 in amino acids: CASSPMGGHSNQPQHF.

The chain is built from TRBV5-1 and TRBJ2-1; as DNA is missing, the TRBD1 call by TCRdb cannot be tested. The CDR3 runs to 16 residues. CDR1 and CDR2 from the germline V gene are SGHRS and YFSETQ. CDR3 region: CASSFGTERGNNEQFF.

This chain joins TRBV7-2 and TRBJ2-1. In germline, CDR1 is SGHTA, CDR2 FQGNSA. The CDR3 length is 14 residues. CDR3 loop: CASSPGAAYNEQFF. Supplemented by reference TRBV7-2 and TRBJ2-1, the full variable domain reads GAGVSQSPSNKVTEKGKDVELRCDPISGHTALYWYRQSLGQGLEFLIYFQGNSAPDKSGLPSDRFSAERTGGSVSTLTIQRTQQEDSAVYLCASSPGAAYNEQFFGPGTRLTVL.

The chain joins TRBV29-1 to TRBJ2-1; TCRdb designates TRBD1, a call that cannot be tested without DNA. The CDR3 is made up of 13 amino acids. Per germline, CDR1 SQVTM and CDR2 ANQGSEA. CDR3 sequence reads: CSSGDRGLHEQFF.

CDR3 loop: CSAQAVHNEQFF. The chain has TRBV20-1 and TRBJ2-1. Per germline, CDR1 DFQATT and CDR2 SNEGSKA (reference sequence). The CDR3 length is 12 residues.

The rearrangement uses TRBV12-3 or TRBV12-4 and TRBJ2-7; TCRdb returns TRBD1, unconfirmable since there is no DNA. The CDR3 loop spans 12 amino acids. The CDR3 sequence: CASSLTHYEQYF.

The chain links TRBV18 to TRBJ2-1; TCRdb selects TRBD2, and the lack of DNA leaves this call unchecked. The CDR3 is made up of 17 amino acids. Germline V gene data show CDR1 as KGHSH and CDR2 as LQKENI. CDR3 loop: CASSPLTSGSSYNEQFF. Complete variable domain (other parts from reference TRBV18 and TRBJ2-1): NAGVMQNPRHLVRRRGQEARLRCSPMKGHSHVYWYRQLPEEGLKFMVYLQKENIIDESGMPKERFSAEFPKEGPSILRIQQVVRGDSAAYFCASSPLTSGSSYNEQFFGPGTRLTVL.

CDR3 region: CASSLAGVGDEQYF. The chain combines TRBV7-3 with TRBJ2-7. Germline loops: CDR1 SGHTA, CDR2 FQGTGA. This CDR3 is 14 amino acids long.

The gene calls are TRBV4-3 and TRBJ2-7; TCRdb's D gene call, TRBD2, goes unchecked for lack of DNA. The length of the CDR3 is 18 residues. In germline, CDR1 is LGHNA, CDR2 YSLEER. The CDR3 spells CASSRALVASGSSYEQYF.

The V and J genes are TRBV20-1 and TRBJ2-4; TCRdb's D call of TRBD2 is untestable without DNA. CDR3 length equals 13 residues. Germline-derived CDR1 and CDR2 are DFQATT and SNEGSKA (reference sequence). CDR3 region: CSARSASGNIQYF.

The CDR3 loop reads CSAGRGANYGYTF. The V call is TRBV20-1, the J call TRBJ1-2. The CDR3 loop spans 13 amino acids. Germline assignment: CDR1 DFQATT and CDR2 SNEGSKA (reference sequence).

V usage is TRBV6-5 and J usage is TRBJ1-1; there is no DNA to check the TCRdb D call of TRBD1. CDR1 is MNHEY and CDR2 is SVGAGI in the germline V gene. There are 17 residues in the CDR3. The chain's CDR3 is CASSSRQGARGNTEAFF.

This sequence joins TRBV6-1 and TRBJ1-2; no DNA is available, so the TRBD1 call from TCRdb remains unchecked. Per the germline V gene, CDR1 is MNHNS and CDR2 is SASEGT. The length of the CDR3 is 15 residues. CDR3: CASSDRDRVIYGYTF.

The genes are TRBV30 and TRBJ1-5; the TRBD1 assignment by TCRdb is unverifiable without DNA. The CDR3 is 14 residues long. In germline, CDR1 is GTSNPN, CDR2 SVGIG (reference sequence). The CDR3: CAWGTGEVGQPQHF.

The chain couples TRBV20-1 to TRBJ1-1; the TCRdb D gene call, TRBD1, has no DNA to confirm it. The V gene's germline CDR1 is DFQATT and CDR2 SNEGSKA (reference sequence). The CDR3 covers 14 residues. The CDR3 spells CSAPRGAMNTEAFF.

V gene TRBV6-1 combines with J gene TRBJ2-3; the TCRdb D gene call, TRBD1, has no DNA to confirm it. This CDR3 comprises 18 residues. Germline loops: CDR1 MNHNS, CDR2 SASEGT. CDR3 amino acids: CASTPPQGTGGLSDTQYF.